The clone carrying this T cell receptor (beta chain) was seen more than once but under ten times. What was sequenced were expressed TCRB transcripts, since all of the isolated RNA had been reverse transcribed. Profiled with immunoSEQ multiplex PCR; TCRdb holds only in-frame clones, not every one. The sample records under 800,000 clones, 15% being singletons. This sample was included in a study of beta chain features in type 1 diabetes. The CDR3 is made up of 15 amino acids. Trimming pared 6 bases from V and 1 base from J, leaving 14 bases between. Germline V CDR1 and CDR2: SGHVS, FNYEAQ. Markers CD45RO/CCR7/CD25/CD127/CD95/CD27 served to sort CD4+ naive, central memory, regulatory and stem cell-like memory cells.

The chain is built from TRBV7-6 and TRBJ2-3; D call uncertain. What was sequenced was naive CD4+ T cells from blood. This TCR derives from a man between 18 and 29 years old in good health. The DNA of the CDR3 is TGTGCCAGCAGTCGTGGTTCAACACGCACAGATACGCAGTATTTT. Its protein product is CASSRGSTRTDTQYF.